This is a list of T cell receptor beta chains from one sample in a study of blood T cell repertoires in COVID-19. The data were produced by immunoSEQ multiplex PCR, yet TCRdb's version contains in-frame clones alone and is incomplete. Altogether about 140,000 clones are present, nearly 80% being singletons, with the ten largest covering around 2.9%. Input material: PBMCs or T cells enriched from blood (not recorded which). The receptors shown here come from a woman between 50 and 59 years old who had recovered from COVID-19. CDR3s include the opening cysteine and the closing phenylalanine or tryptophan. D genes are given only for firm matches. Part of the rows lack a size; the others show once, few, many or a class for expanded clones.

clone size: .; V gene: TRBV27; J gene: TRBJ2-7; D gene: TRBD1; CDR3 protein: CASSSPGTAVDEQYF; CDR3 DNA: TGTGCCAGCAGTTCCCCGGGGACAGCCGTTGACGAGCAGTACTTC
clone size: .; V gene: TRBV20-1; J gene: TRBJ1-2; D gene: .; CDR3 protein: CSARAPGGYTF; CDR3 DNA: TGCAGTGCTAGAGCACCAGGAGGCTACACCTTC
clone size: few; V gene: TRBV10-3; J gene: TRBJ1-1; D gene: .; CDR3 protein: CAISERGEAFF; CDR3 DNA: TGTGCCATCAGTGAGAGGGGGGAAGCTTTCTTT
clone size: .; V gene: TRBV11-2; J gene: TRBJ2-7; D gene: .; CDR3 protein: CASSSTPSRLTFEQYF; CDR3 DNA: TGTGCCAGCAGCTCCACCCCTAGCCGTTTGACGTTCGAGCAGTACTTC
clone size: few; V gene: TRBV7-6; J gene: TRBJ2-1; D gene: .; CDR3 protein: CASSHSGVIASSYNEQFF; CDR3 DNA: TGTGCCAGCAGCCATTCCGGGGTCATAGCGAGCTCCTACAATGAGCAGTTCTTC
clone size: .; V gene: TRBV6-4; J gene: TRBJ1-6; D gene: .; CDR3 protein: CASSETRGGSPLHF; CDR3 DNA: TGTGCCAGCAGTGAAACTAGGGGAGGTTCACCCCTCCACTTT
clone size: .; V gene: TRBV11-2; J gene: TRBJ1-1; D gene: .; CDR3 protein: CASSLGNYARAEAFF; CDR3 DNA: TGTGCCAGCAGCTTAGGTAACTATGCGAGGGCTGAAGCTTTCTTT
clone size: .; V gene: TRBV30; J gene: TRBJ1-6; D gene: .; CDR3 protein: CAWSVRTVDSPLHF; CDR3 DNA: TGTGCCTGGAGTGTAAGGACAGTGGACTCACCCCTCCACTTT
clone size: .; V gene: TRBV2; J gene: TRBJ1-1; D gene: .; CDR3 protein: CASSDLGRWGNTEAFF; CDR3 DNA: TGTGCCAGCAGTGATTTGGGGAGGTGGGGGAACACTGAAGCTTTCTTT
clone size: .; V gene: TRBV7-9; J gene: TRBJ1-1; D gene: .; CDR3 protein: CASSYTTEAFF; CDR3 DNA: TGTGCCAGCAGCTACACCACTGAAGCTTTCTTT
clone size: .; V gene: TRBV5-3; J gene: TRBJ1-2; D gene: .; CDR3 protein: CARSLKVGQIYGYTF; CDR3 DNA: TGTGCCAGAAGCTTGAAAGTCGGACAGATCTATGGCTACACCTTC
clone size: .; V gene: TRBV5-1; J gene: TRBJ2-5; D gene: .; CDR3 protein: CASSPRLDPQTQYF; CDR3 DNA: TGCGCCAGCAGCCCCCGGCTAGATCCGCAGACCCAGTACTTC
clone size: .; V gene: TRBV7-8; J gene: TRBJ2-7; D gene: .; CDR3 protein: CASSASWPFYEQYF; CDR3 DNA: TGTGCCAGCAGCGCTTCCTGGCCGTTCTACGAGCAGTACTTC
clone size: few; V gene: TRBV7-9; J gene: TRBJ1-2; D gene: .; CDR3 protein: CASSLYGQGYTF; CDR3 DNA: TGTGCCAGCAGCTTATATGGGCAGGGCTACACCTTC
clone size: .; V gene: TRBV12-3/TRBV12-4; J gene: TRBJ2-7; D gene: .; CDR3 protein: CASSLGDSYEQYF; CDR3 DNA: TGTGCCAGCAGTTTAGGTGACAGCTACGAGCAGTACTTC
clone size: .; V gene: TRBV4-1; J gene: TRBJ2-5; D gene: .; CDR3 protein: CASSQELVAGQETQYF; CDR3 DNA: TGCGCCAGCAGCCAAGAGTTAGTTGCGGGCCAAGAGACCCAGTACTTC
clone size: .; V gene: TRBV28; J gene: TRBJ2-3; D gene: .; CDR3 protein: CASSTRTSTDTQYF; CDR3 DNA: TGTGCCAGCAGCACCCGGACTAGCACAGATACGCAGTATTTT
clone size: once; V gene: TRBV6-1; J gene: TRBJ2-7; D gene: .; CDR3 protein: CASTPGLSYEQYF; CDR3 DNA: TGTGCCAGCACCCCCGGACTGTCCTACGAGCAGTACTTC
clone size: .; V gene: TRBV18; J gene: TRBJ1-4; D gene: TRBD1; CDR3 protein: CASSPPPLKTGGAEKLFF; CDR3 DNA: TGTGCCAGCTCACCACCGCCCTTGAAGACAGGGGGTGCGGAAAAACTGTTTTTT
clone size: once; V gene: TRBV6-1; J gene: TRBJ2-1; D gene: TRBD1; CDR3 protein: CASSEPGQQTNEQFF; CDR3 DNA: TGTGCCAGCAGTGAACCGGGACAGCAGACCAATGAGCAGTTCTTC
clone size: once; V gene: TRBV11-3; J gene: TRBJ2-7; D gene: TRBD2; CDR3 protein: CASSLQAGGHYEQYF; CDR3 DNA: TGTGCCAGCAGCTTACAGGCGGGGGGGCACTACGAGCAGTACTTC
clone size: .; V gene: TRBV5-6; J gene: TRBJ2-1; D gene: .; CDR3 protein: CASSLSGAPYNEQFF; CDR3 DNA: TGTGCCAGCAGCTTGTCAGGGGCCCCCTACAATGAGCAGTTCTTC
clone size: .; V gene: TRBV10-2; J gene: TRBJ2-1; D gene: .; CDR3 protein: CASSEAYNEQFF; CDR3 DNA: TGCGCCAGCAGTGAGGCGTACAATGAGCAGTTCTTC
clone size: many; V gene: TRBV11-1; J gene: TRBJ2-7; D gene: .; CDR3 protein: CASSLVASANYEQYF; CDR3 DNA: TGTGCCAGCAGCTTAGTAGCTAGCGCTAACTACGAGCAGTACTTC
clone size: .; V gene: TRBV14; J gene: TRBJ1-4; D gene: TRBD1; CDR3 protein: CASSQGTGGFEKLFF; CDR3 DNA: TGTGCCAGCAGCCAAGGGACAGGGGGCTTTGAAAAACTGTTTTTT
clone size: .; V gene: TRBV30; J gene: TRBJ1-1; D gene: .; CDR3 protein: CAWSAWREGNTEAFF; CDR3 DNA: TGTGCCTGGAGCGCTTGGAGGGAGGGCAACACTGAAGCTTTCTTT
clone size: .; V gene: TRBV30; J gene: TRBJ1-2; D gene: .; CDR3 protein: CAWSRGSYGYTF; CDR3 DNA: TGTGCCTGGAGTAGGGGGAGCTATGGCTACACCTTC
clone size: .; V gene: TRBV18; J gene: TRBJ1-1; D gene: .; CDR3 protein: CASSQMEDEAFF; CDR3 DNA: TGTGCCAGCTCACAAATGGAGGATGAAGCTTTCTTT
clone size: few; V gene: TRBV7-9; J gene: TRBJ2-5; D gene: .; CDR3 protein: CASSNSVYQETQYF; CDR3 DNA: TGTGCCAGCAGCAACTCCGTGTACCAAGAGACCCAGTACTTC
clone size: .; V gene: TRBV29-1; J gene: TRBJ2-2; D gene: TRBD2; CDR3 protein: CSVTGGGLAGVDAGELFF; CDR3 DNA: TGCAGCGTCACAGGCGGAGGACTAGCGGGAGTCGACGCCGGGGAGCTGTTTTTT
clone size: .; V gene: TRBV9; J gene: TRBJ1-4; D gene: TRBD1; CDR3 protein: CASSVRTGFDEKLFF; CDR3 DNA: TGTGCCAGCAGCGTCCGGACAGGGTTTGATGAAAAACTGTTTTTT
clone size: .; V gene: TRBV19; J gene: TRBJ1-5; D gene: .; CDR3 protein: CASSIDGQTRRKPQHF; CDR3 DNA: TGTGCCAGTAGTATAGACGGACAGACCCGTCGGAAGCCCCAGCATTTT
clone size: .; V gene: TRBV6-5; J gene: TRBJ2-5; D gene: .; CDR3 protein: CASQEGPGARPPYF; CDR3 DNA: TGTGCCAGCCAAGAAGGTCCGGGAGCTAGGCCCCCGTACTTC
clone size: .; V gene: TRBV3-1/TRBV3-2; J gene: TRBJ1-1; D gene: .; CDR3 protein: CASSIRGRGTEAFF; CDR3 DNA: TGTGCCAGCAGCATCAGAGGGCGTGGAACTGAAGCTTTCTTT
clone size: .; V gene: TRBV7-6; J gene: TRBJ2-7; D gene: TRBD1; CDR3 protein: CASSAGTATYEQYF; CDR3 DNA: TGTGCCAGCAGCGCCGGGACAGCCACCTACGAGCAGTACTTC
clone size: .; V gene: TRBV6-1; J gene: TRBJ2-3; D gene: TRBD2; CDR3 protein: CASSERASGGFTDTQYF; CDR3 DNA: TGTGCCAGCAGTGAAAGGGCTAGCGGGGGGTTCACAGATACGCAGTATTTT
clone size: few; V gene: TRBV28; J gene: TRBJ1-2; D gene: .; CDR3 protein: CASSFGQGRYGYTF; CDR3 DNA: TGTGCCAGCAGTTTCGGGCAGGGCCGCTATGGCTACACCTTC
clone size: .; V gene: TRBV11-2; J gene: TRBJ1-1; D gene: .; CDR3 protein: CASSLDQAPEAFF; CDR3 DNA: TGTGCCAGCAGCTTAGATCAGGCACCTGAAGCTTTCTTT
clone size: .; V gene: TRBV9; J gene: TRBJ2-4; D gene: .; CDR3 protein: CASSGNRVGETKNIQYF; CDR3 DNA: TGTGCCAGCAGCGGAAACAGGGTTGGGGAAACCAAAAACATTCAGTACTTC
clone size: .; V gene: TRBV29-1; J gene: TRBJ1-2; D gene: TRBD1; CDR3 protein: CSVEGDRNYGYTF; CDR3 DNA: TGCAGCGTTGAAGGGGACAGAAACTATGGCTACACCTTC
clone size: once; V gene: TRBV5-1; J gene: TRBJ1-4; D gene: .; CDR3 protein: CASSLSEVGEKLFF; CDR3 DNA: TGCGCCAGCAGCTTGTCGGAGGTAGGAGAAAAACTGTTTTTT
clone size: .; V gene: TRBV3-1/TRBV3-2; J gene: TRBJ1-2; D gene: TRBD1; CDR3 protein: CASSPGQDPYYGYTF; CDR3 DNA: TGTGCCAGCAGCCCAGGACAGGATCCCTACTATGGCTACACCTTC
clone size: once; V gene: TRBV4-2; J gene: TRBJ2-1; D gene: TRBD2; CDR3 protein: CASSQGLAGNEQFF; CDR3 DNA: TGTGCCAGCAGCCAAGGACTAGCGGGGAATGAGCAGTTCTTC
clone size: once; V gene: TRBV5-1; J gene: TRBJ2-2; D gene: TRBD2; CDR3 protein: CASSLSSRGGATGELFF; CDR3 DNA: TGCGCCAGCAGCTTGTCGTCCCGCGGGGGGGCCACCGGGGAGCTGTTTTTT
clone size: .; V gene: TRBV11-2; J gene: TRBJ2-1; D gene: TRBD2; CDR3 protein: CASSWELAGTRNEQFF; CDR3 DNA: TGTGCCAGCAGCTGGGAACTAGCGGGTACTCGTAATGAGCAGTTCTTC
clone size: .; V gene: TRBV11-2; J gene: TRBJ1-1; D gene: .; CDR3 protein: CASSPQGGVNTEAFF; CDR3 DNA: TGTGCCAGCAGCCCCCAAGGGGGGGTAAACACTGAAGCTTTCTTT